These 23 T cell receptor beta chains came from one sample sequenced in a study of shared clonotypes between healthy human individuals. Sequenced by immunoSEQ multiplex PCR; TCRdb stores in-frame clones only, minus some. Of about 2.3 million clones in the sample, 80% to 95% were seen once. The sample comprised naive CD4+ T cells from PBMCs. As to subset: CD45RA+ positively selected. The source of these receptors is a man in his late teens or twenties in good health. Some clones in this sample may be carry-over from other donors' samples.

The rearrangement uses TRBV27 and TRBJ2-4, with D unclear. Germline CDR1 reads MNHEY; CDR2 reads SMNVEV (reference sequence). The V gene lost 2 bases and the J gene lost 0 bases, with 11 bases spanning the gap. The CDR3 contains 16 residues. The DNA for the CDR3 is TGTGCCAGCAGTTTAACCAGATTACTAGCCAAAAACATTCAGTACTTC. The encoded protein is CASSLTRLLAKNIQYF.

V gene TRBV9 combines with J gene TRBJ2-3; D possibly corresponds to TRBD2 (5 bases). The CDR3 extends over 16 amino acids. From germline, CDR1 is SGDLS and CDR2 YYNGEE. Between the trimmed V and J ends, which lost 3 bases and 2 bases, there was a span of 16 bases. The CDR3 loop reads CASSERTGDLTDTQYF. The CDR3 DNA reads as TGTGCCAGCAGCGAACGGACTGGGGATCTCACAGATACGCAGTATTTT.

The V gene is TRBV5-1, the J gene TRBJ2-7; possible D gene TRBD1, 5 bases. The length of the CDR3 is 14 residues. Germline V lookup: CDR1 SGHRS, CDR2 YFSETQ. V gave up 5 bases and J gave up 1 base, with 13 bases separating them. Written as DNA, the CDR3 is TGCGCCAGCAGTGCAGGGCCTACTTCCTACGAGCAGTACTTC. Translated, it gives CASSAGPTSYEQYF.

This clone was seen a single time. V gene TRBV9 combines with J gene TRBJ1-2, with a possible D match to TRBD1 (5 bases). Germline V lookup: CDR1 SGDLS, CDR2 YYNGEE. The V gene lost 2 bases and the J gene lost 5 bases, with 13 bases spanning the gap. The CDR3 spans 14 residues. CDR3 sequence (DNA): TGTGCCAGCAGCGTGGGGGGAGAAGGGTATGGCTACACCTTC. It codes for CASSVGGEGYGYTF. Based on the CDR3 plus reference TRBV9 and TRBJ1-2, the full variable domain is DSGVTQTPKHLITATGQRVTLRCSPRSGDLSVYWYQQSLDQGLQFLIQYYNGEERAKGNILERFSAQQFPDLHSELNLSSLELGDSALYFCASSVGGEGYGYTFGSGTRLTVV.

The chain recombines TRBV28 with TRBJ1-5, with a possible D match to TRBD1 (6 bases). Per the germline V gene, CDR1 is MDHEN and CDR2 is SYDVKM. V was trimmed by 2 bases and J by 6 bases, leaving 14 bases between them. This CDR3 is 15 amino acids long. CDR3: CASSLPGAGRQPQHF. The CDR3 bases are TGTGCCAGCAGTTTACCAGGGGCCGGGCGTCAGCCCCAGCATTTT.

A single count supports this clone. This chain uses TRBV9 with TRBJ1-4, with D perhaps matching TRBD1 (5 bases). The V end was cut by 4 bases, the J end by 3 bases, with 16 bases between. The CDR3 spans 16 residues. Germline V lookup: CDR1 SGDLS, CDR2 YYNGEE. CDR3 amino acids: CASSRRGAPANEKLFF. In DNA form, the CDR3 reads TGTGCCAGCAGCCGACGAGGGGCGCCGGCTAATGAAAAACTGTTTTTT.

This sequence joins TRBV6-5 and TRBJ2-7; D is perhaps TRBD1 or TRBD2 (5 bases each). Looked up from germline, CDR1 is MNHEY and CDR2 is SVGAGI. V lost 5 bases, J lost 4 bases, and 18 bases lay in between. The CDR3 has 15 residues. CDR3: CASSHPGRGVYEQYF. In nucleotides, the CDR3 is TGTGCCAGCAGTCATCCGGGCAGAGGGGTATACGAGCAGTACTTC.

The chain links TRBV29-1 to TRBJ2-3; a possible D gene is TRBD1 (5 bases). The V end lost 0 bases, the J end lost 5 bases, and 9 bases lay between the germline ends. CDR1 and CDR2 from the germline V gene are SQVTM and ANQGSEA. The CDR3 runs to 13 residues. CDR3 bases: TGCAGCGTTGAAGACAGGGCCCAAGATACGCAGTATTTT. This sequence encodes CSVEDRAQDTQYF.

In regard to this clone: The same CDR3 also results from other DNA sequences found in this sample. The chain joins TRBV6-5 to TRBJ2-7; TRBD2 aligns across 7 bases. Germline-derived CDR1 and CDR2 are MNHEY and SVGAGI. V was clipped by 1 base and J by 1 base; unmatched bases: 1. The length of the CDR3 is 14 residues. DNA of the CDR3: TGTGCCAGCAGTTACTTGCGGGGGTCCTACGAGCAGTACTTC. This sequence encodes CASSYLRGSYEQYF.

The V gene is TRBV7-9, the J gene TRBJ2-2; 7 nucleotides line up with TRBD2. This CDR3 has 14 residues. Germline V gene lookup returns CDR1 SEHNR and CDR2 FQNEAQ (reference sequence). J was trimmed by 6 bases and V by 1 base; bases with no gene match: 2. In DNA form, the CDR3 reads TGTGCCAGCAGCTTAGAGCGGGGTTCCGGGGAGCTGTTTTTT. It specifies CASSLERGSGELFF.

The CDR3 loop is CASSSEGGSSYNEQFF. CDR3 DNA: TGTGCCAGCAGCTCGGAGGGCGGGAGCTCCTACAATGAGCAGTTCTTC. The chain joins TRBV9 to TRBJ2-1, with 7 bases lining up with TRBD2. CDR3 length: 16 residues. CDR1 is SGDLS and CDR2 is YYNGEE in the germline V gene. The J segment lost 0 bases and the V segment lost 4 bases, leaving 7 bases of the junction unmatched. The full variable domain, in which reference TRBV9 and TRBJ2-1 provide the parts outside the CDR3, is DSGVTQTPKHLITATGQRVTLRCSPRSGDLSVYWYQQSLDQGLQFLIQYYNGEERAKGNILERFSAQQFPDLHSELNLSSLELGDSALYFCASSSEGGSSYNEQFFGPGTRLTVL.

The chain recombines TRBV5-1 with TRBJ1-2, with D possibly TRBD1 on 6 matching bases. In germline, CDR1 is SGHRS, CDR2 YFSETQ. Trimming took off 4 bases at V and 4 bases at J, with 17 bases between the two ends. The CDR3 has 15 amino acids. The CDR3 region has the DNA TGCGCCAGCAGCCAGTCGGGAACAGGGACCTATGGCTACACCTTC. This codes for CASSQSGTGTYGYTF.

This CDR3 is CASSLVPGGSMNTEAFF. DNA of the CDR3: TGTGCCAGCAGCTTAGTTCCGGGGGGCAGTATGAACACTGAAGCTTTCTTT. V and J are TRBV7-9 and TRBJ1-1; tentative D call: TRBD1 (6 bases). V gave up 1 base and J gave up 0 bases, with 15 bases separating them. Looked up from germline, CDR1 is SEHNR and CDR2 is FQNEAQ (reference sequence). There are 17 residues in the CDR3.

A few counts support this clone. The chain carries TRBV18 and TRBJ1-2, with D possibly being TRBD1 (5 bases). The CDR3 spans 17 residues. The ends were cut back, 2 bases at V and 4 bases at J, with 20 bases in the middle. Germline CDR1 reads KGHSH; CDR2 reads LQKENI. The DNA of the CDR3 is TGTGCCAGCTCACCATTGAGAGGGCAAAGGGACGGCTATGGCTACACCTTC. The encoded protein is CASSPLRGQRDGYGYTF.

This sequence joins TRBV5-1 and TRBJ1-2; 8 bases fit TRBD1. The CDR3 is made up of 14 amino acids. V dropped 6 bases and J dropped 4; count of bases not matched to a gene: 8. CDR1 and CDR2 (germline): SGHRS, YFSETQ. The CDR3 sequence is CASTPTGAGYGYTF. In DNA, the CDR3 is TGCGCCAGCACCCCGACAGGGGCAGGCTATGGCTACACCTTC.

The genes are TRBV5-1 and TRBJ1-2; D remains ambiguous. Germline CDR1 and CDR2: SGHRS and YFSETQ. The CDR3 has 12 residues. The V end was cut by 4 bases, the J end by 8 bases, with 12 bases between. The CDR3 is CASSLFSEGYTF. CDR3 nucleotide sequence: TGCGCCAGCAGCCTATTTAGCGAGGGCTACACCTTC.

To note about this clone: At one end, the junction sequence differs from germline, possibly due to a read error. This specimen includes other DNA sequences encoding the same CDR3. The V call is TRBV7-3, the J call TRBJ1-1; the D is unclear. The V gene's germline CDR1 is SGHTA and CDR2 FQGTGA. The CDR3 consists of 14 residues. The CDR3 region is CASSLTPTNTEAFF. CDR3 coding DNA: TGTGCCAGCAGCCTAACACCGACGAACACTGAAGCTTTCTTT.

V is TRBV7-3 and J is TRBJ2-3; a possible D gene is TRBD1 (6 bases). The V end was cut by 1 base, the J end by 3 bases, with 11 bases between. CDR3 length: 15 amino acids. CDR1 and CDR2 from the germline V gene are SGHTA and FQGTGA. The CDR3 is CASSLMSRGTDTQYF. The CDR3 DNA follows: TGTGCCAGCAGCTTAATGTCCAGGGGAACAGATACGCAGTATTTT.

Only one count was recorded for this clone. The genes are TRBV5-1 and TRBJ2-5, with 7 bases identical to TRBD1. The J call may be in error: the DNA end matches TRBJ2-7 better. The CDR3 covers 14 residues. CDR1 and CDR2 from the germline V gene are SGHRS and YFSETQ. CDR3 protein: CASSLDREPYEQYF. CDR3 nucleotides: TGCGCCAGCAGCTTAGACAGGGAGCCTTACGAGCAGTACTTC.

The chain couples TRBV27 to TRBJ2-7; a weak D match, TRBD2 (5 bases). The CDR3 loop spans 13 amino acids. Germline CDR1 reads MNHEY; CDR2 reads SMNVEV (reference sequence). V lost 2 bases to trimming and J lost 6 bases, with 11 bases between them. As DNA, the CDR3 is TGTGCCAGCAGTTTAGCGGGCCGAGGCGAGCAGTACTTC. Translating it yields CASSLAGRGEQYF.

V and J are TRBV5-6 and TRBJ2-7, with 12 positions matching TRBD2. Per germline, CDR1 SGHDT and CDR2 YYEEEE. The CDR3 has 17 residues. J was trimmed by 0 bases and V by 4 bases; bases with no gene match: 8. The CDR3 reads CASSPYLAGGVSYEQYF. CDR3 sequence (DNA): TGTGCCAGCAGCCCATACCTAGCGGGAGGGGTCTCCTACGAGCAGTACTTC.

The rearrangement joins TRBV5-5 to TRBJ2-7; possible D gene TRBD2, 5 bases. CDR1 and CDR2 (germline): SGHKS, YYEKEE (reference sequence). The CDR3 consists of 13 residues. The germline V and J ends were trimmed by 3 bases and 4 bases, with 11 bases remaining between them. The CDR3 DNA is TGTGCCAGCAGCTCATCCGGGGAGTACGAGCAGTACTTC. It encodes CASSSSGEYEQYF.

The chain has TRBV6-5 and TRBJ1-1; no clear D gene. Trimming took off 5 bases at V and 9 bases at J, with 16 bases between the two ends. CDR3 length: 13 residues. Germline values: CDR1 MNHEY, CDR2 SVGAGI. CDR3 bases: TGTGCCAGCAGTGAAGGAGACATGTTCAAAGCTTTCTTT. Translation gives CASSEGDMFKAFF.